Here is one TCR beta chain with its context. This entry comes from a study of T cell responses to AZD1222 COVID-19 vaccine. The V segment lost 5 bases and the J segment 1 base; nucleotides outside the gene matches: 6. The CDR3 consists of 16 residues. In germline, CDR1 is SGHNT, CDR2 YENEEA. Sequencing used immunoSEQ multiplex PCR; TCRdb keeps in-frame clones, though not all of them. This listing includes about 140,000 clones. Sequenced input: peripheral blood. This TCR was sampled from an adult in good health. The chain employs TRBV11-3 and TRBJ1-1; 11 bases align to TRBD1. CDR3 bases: TGTGCCAGCAGCCAAGGGACAGGGGGAAGGAACACTGAAGCTTTCTTT. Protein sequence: CASSQGTGGRNTEAFF.